The entry that follows covers one T cell receptor (beta chain) sequence. Antigen: not known. This specimen belongs to a study of T cells in localized non-small cell lung cancer. This CDR3 contains 14 residues. The germline V gene has CDR1 SGHRS and CDR2 YFSETQ. V lost 0 bases to trimming and J lost 7 bases, with 11 bases between them. Notes on the study in general: Higher blood T cell density tracked longer overall survival. The study detected a median roughly 56 of the top 100 tumor clones in adjacent lung.

Only in-frame clones appear in the TCRdb table, and some are missing; sequencing was by immunoSEQ multiplex PCR. The sample consists of 20,000 to 25,000 clones, less than 90% of them appearing once. The rearrangement links TRBV5-1 to TRBJ2-1, with D hard to call. The specimen comprised peripheral blood, sampled before any cancer treatment. The TCR was taken from a woman between 35 and 70 years old with stage I lung adenocarcinoma. The chain's CDR3 is CASSLGLLGNEQFF. For the CDR3, the DNA is TGCGCCAGCAGCTTGGGACTCCTTGGGAATGAGCAGTTCTTC.